The 20 T cell receptor beta chains reported below all come from one sample, sequenced in a study of metastatic and nonmetastatic thyroid tumors. No treatment had been given to any patient before thyroid surgery. TCRdb re-analyzed the PCR reads using MiXCR. This sample yields roughly 14,000 clones, of which 30% to 35% are seen a single time; 10% belongs to the top ten. Material for sequencing was blood. These receptors came from a female donor with papillary thyroid cancer or a benign thyroid nodule (not recorded which). Some clones in this sample may be carry-over from other donors' samples.

This clone was counted a few times. The chain couples TRBV6-5 to TRBJ1-5; 8 bases match TRBD1. The V gene end was trimmed by 7 bases and the J gene end by 6 bases; junction bases not matched to a gene: 8. Germline V gene sequence: CDR1 MNHEY, CDR2 SVGAGI. CDR3 length: 14 residues. This CDR3 is CASTLDRGLQPQHF. CDR3 DNA: TGTGCCAGCACTTTAGACAGGGGCCTTCAGCCCCAGCATTTT.

The V and J genes are TRBV3-1 and TRBJ1-2; D might be TRBD1 (6 bases). The CDR3 runs 14 residues. Germline values: CDR1 LGHDT, CDR2 YNNKEL (reference sequence). V shed 7 bases and J shed 7 bases, with 19 bases lying between them. The CDR3 loop reads CASTPSWGAGGYTF. The CDR3 DNA follows: TGTGCCAGCACCCCAAGTTGGGGGGCAGGTGGCTACACCTTC.

In regard to this clone: One junction end disagrees with the germline gene, perhaps due to a read error. V and J are TRBV7-9 and TRBJ2-5, with TRBD2 matching 10 bases. Germline V gene sequence: CDR1 SEHNR, CDR2 FQNEAQ (reference sequence). There are 17 residues in the CDR3. The CDR3: CASSLSERGGNPETHYF. The CDR3 DNA sequence: TGTGCCAGTAGCTTATCAGAGCGGGGGGGAAACCCAGAGACCCACTACTTC.

The table lists this clone with a count of one. V and J are TRBV20-1 and TRBJ2-7; 9 bases fit TRBD1. V shed 0 bases, J shed 2 bases, and the junction held 5 bases outside the gene matches. From germline, CDR1 is DFQATT and CDR2 SNEGSKA (reference sequence). The CDR3 is 15 amino acids. CDR3 sequence: CSARDPWTGAYEQYF. In DNA form, the CDR3 reads TGCAGTGCTAGAGATCCCTGGACAGGGGCCTACGAGCAGTACTTC.

V is TRBV11-3 and J is TRBJ2-2, with D hard to call. Trimming shortened V by 8 bases and J by 1 base, and 8 bases separated the two germline ends. From germline, CDR1 is SGHNT and CDR2 YENEEA. The length of the CDR3 is 13 residues. CDR3: CASGPENTGELFF. As DNA, the CDR3 is TGTGCCAGCGGACCGGAGAACACCGGGGAGCTGTTTTTT.

This clone was counted a few times. The rearrangement joins TRBV7-6 to TRBJ2-7; perhaps D is TRBD1 or TRBD2 (5 bases each). The germline V gene has CDR1 SGHVS and CDR2 FNYEAQ. The V gene lost 8 bases and the J gene lost 6 bases, with 14 bases spanning the gap. CDR3 length: 12 amino acids. CDR3: CASEVGRGEQYF. DNA for the CDR3: TGTGCCAGCGAGGTGGGACGGGGCGAGCAGTACTTC. Filled out from reference TRBV7-6 and TRBJ2-7, the complete variable domain reads GAGVSQSPRYKVTKRGQDVALRCDPISGHVSLYWYRQALGQGPEFLTYFNYEAQQDKSGLPNDRFSAERPEGSISTLTIQRTEQRDSAMYRCASEVGRGEQYFGPGTRLTVT.

This clone is labeled medium-sized. V gene TRBV12-3 or TRBV12-4 combines with J gene TRBJ1-5; D call uncertain. The CDR3 runs 13 residues. Trimming removed 4 bases at V and 7 bases at J, with 11 bases between. In nucleotides, the CDR3 is TGTGCCAGCAGTTCGGGAGGTGGCCAGCCCCAGCATTTT. Translated, it gives CASSSGGGQPQHF.

The chain combines TRBV5-1 with TRBJ2-7, with 9 bases matching TRBD1. Germline V CDR1 and CDR2: SGHRS, YFSETQ. The CDR3 loop spans 16 amino acids. Trimming at V came to 3 bases and at J to 3 bases, leaving 10 bases not matched to a gene. DNA for the CDR3: TGCGCCAGCAGCTCCCGGGACAGGGATTCTCGCTACGAGCAGTACTTC. It specifies CASSSRDRDSRYEQYF.

V gene TRBV28 combines with J gene TRBJ1-1; no clear D gene. This CDR3 region has 12 residues. Trimming removed 11 bases at V and 1 base at J, with 11 bases between. Looked up from germline, CDR1 is MDHEN and CDR2 is SYDVKM. CDR3 sequence reads: CAGTQTNTEAFF. The CDR3, as DNA: TGTGCCGGCACTCAAACGAACACTGAAGCTTTCTTT.

This clone is classed as medium-sized. The gene calls are TRBV12-3 or TRBV12-4 and TRBJ1-2; 7 bases are a match to TRBD1. The CDR3 is 16 amino acids. The V gene end was trimmed by 0 bases and the J gene end by 2 bases; junction bases not matched to a gene: 6. This CDR3 reads CASSLAGTEINYGYTF. DNA of the CDR3: TGTGCCAGCAGTTTAGCAGGGACAGAGATAAACTATGGCTACACCTTC.

This clone has more than one count but fewer than ten. This chain joins TRBV6-1 and TRBJ2-7; tentatively, D is TRBD1 (5 bases). This CDR3 spans 16 amino acids. V was clipped by 5 bases and J by 0 bases, with 17 bases between them. CDR1 is MNHNS and CDR2 is SASEGT in the germline V gene. The CDR3 here is CASSPNQGVGSYEQYF. The CDR3 region has the DNA TGTGCCAGCAGTCCAAATCAGGGTGTGGGCTCCTACGAGCAGTACTTC.

This clone is medium-sized. The V gene is TRBV5-1, the J gene TRBJ1-6; TRBD1 matches at 8 bases. Germline CDR1 SGHRS, CDR2 YFSETQ. After removal of 4 bases from V and 8 bases from J, the junction contained 5 bases not matched to a gene. The CDR3 consists of 14 residues. CDR3 sequence (DNA): TGCGCCAGCAGCAGGGGACAGGATTATTCACCCCTCCACTTT. This codes for CASSRGQDYSPLHF. The full variable domain, its missing parts supplied by reference TRBV5-1 and TRBJ1-6, is KAGVTQTPRYLIKTRGQQVTLSCSPISGHRSVSWYQQTPGQGLQFLFEYFSETQRNKGNFPGRFSGRQFSNSRSEMNVSTLELGDSALYLCASSRGQDYSPLHFGNGTRLTVT.

In regard to this clone: The junction shows a germline mismatch at one end, possibly a read error. V gene TRBV12-3 or TRBV12-4 combines with J gene TRBJ2-5; D may correspond to TRBD1 or TRBD2 (6 bases each). The CDR3 contains 13 residues. DNA for the CDR3: TGTGCCAGCAAAGGGGGGTCGGGAGAGAAACAGTACTTT. Translating it yields CASKGGSGEKQYF.

In this sample, this clone turned up many times. The rearrangement uses TRBV7-9 and TRBJ1-1, with unresolved D. This CDR3 is 15 amino acids long. Germline assignment: CDR1 SEHNR and CDR2 FQNEAQ (reference sequence). V shed 4 bases and J shed 4 bases, with 16 bases lying between them. The DNA for the CDR3 is TGTGCCAGCAGCTCCGGGCCCGGTGAGACCACTGAAGCTTTCTTT. It yields the protein CASSSGPGETTEAFF.

The chain uses TRBV4-2 and TRBJ2-1; the D call may be TRBD1 or TRBD2 (5 bases each). Germline lookup yields CDR1 LGHNA and CDR2 YNFKEQ. The V end was cut by 0 bases, the J end by 2 bases, with 11 bases between. This CDR3 comprises 16 residues. CDR3 in amino acids: CASSQEAGDPYNEQFF. For the CDR3, the DNA is TGTGCCAGCAGCCAAGAGGCCGGGGACCCCTACAATGAGCAGTTCTTC.

The J gene is TRBJ1-5, the V gene TRBV7-9; D remains ambiguous. The CDR3 loop spans 15 amino acids. Trimming took off 2 bases at V and 4 bases at J, with 12 bases between the two ends. The germline gives CDR1 SEHNR, CDR2 FQNEAQ (reference sequence). CDR3 coding DNA: TGTGCCAGCAGCTTATATGCTGACGGAAATCAGCCCCAGCATTTT. Encoded protein: CASSLYADGNQPQHF.

The chain uses TRBV5-1 and TRBJ2-2; 7 nucleotides align to TRBD1. The length of the CDR3 is 15 residues. Germline CDR1 reads SGHRS; CDR2 reads YFSETQ. With 5 bases clipped from V and 2 bases from J, the junction kept 6 bases outside the gene matches. This CDR3 is CASRIGDSNTGELFF. The CDR3 DNA is TGCGCCAGCAGAATAGGGGACAGTAACACCGGGGAGCTGTTTTTT. Complete variable domain (other parts from reference TRBV5-1 and TRBJ2-2): KAGVTQTPRYLIKTRGQQVTLSCSPISGHRSVSWYQQTPGQGLQFLFEYFSETQRNKGNFPGRFSGRQFSNSRSEMNVSTLELGDSALYLCASRIGDSNTGELFFGEGSRLTVL.

The V gene is TRBV5-1, the J gene TRBJ2-7; 13 nucleotides agree with TRBD2. The CDR3 is 19 residues long. The junction had 17 bases not matched to a gene; V was cut back by 3 bases and J by 5 bases. Germline-derived CDR1 and CDR2 are SGHRS and YFSETQ. The CDR3 loop is CASSYATLAGGRLLDEQYF. The CDR3, as DNA: TGCGCCAGCAGCTACGCCACACTAGCGGGAGGGCGTCTGTTGGACGAGCAGTACTTC. Based on the CDR3 plus reference TRBV5-1 and TRBJ2-7, the full variable domain is KAGVTQTPRYLIKTRGQQVTLSCSPISGHRSVSWYQQTPGQGLQFLFEYFSETQRNKGNFPGRFSGRQFSNSRSEMNVSTLELGDSALYLCASSYATLAGGRLLDEQYFGPGTRLTVT.

This clone is deemed medium-sized. The CDR3, as DNA: TGTGCCAGCAGTTACGGGGGGGAGCAGTTCTTC. This codes for CASSYGGEQFF. The J gene is TRBJ2-1, the V gene TRBV6-6; TRBD2 might be the D (6 bases). The CDR3 has 11 amino acids. Trimming took 2 bases from V and 10 from J, leaving 6 bases between them. The germline gives CDR1 MNHNY, CDR2 SVGAGI (reference sequence).

This clone came up many times. This chain joins TRBV18 and TRBJ2-7; D gene unclear. V lost 2 bases, J lost 6 bases, and 14 bases lay in between. Germline lookup yields CDR1 KGHSH and CDR2 LQKENI. CDR3 length: 14 residues. DNA of the CDR3: TGTGCCAGCTCACCAGAGAGAACACCCCTCGAGCAGTACTTC. Translating gives CASSPERTPLEQYF.